One sample yielded the 28 T cell receptor beta chains listed below, sequenced in a study of blood T cell repertoires in COVID-19. TCRdb's table, derived via immunoSEQ multiplex PCR, lists solely in-frame clones and lacks some. The table has roughly 60,000 clones, approximately 80% seen once. Sequenced: peripheral blood. These receptor sequences come from a man older than 75 with acute or convalescent COVID-19.

In DNA, the CDR3 is TGTGCCAGCAGCCACCGGGACAGGGGTCTGGGTGGCTACACCTTC. As protein: CASSHRDRGLGGYTF. V and J are TRBV5-4 and TRBJ1-2; 10 positions agree with TRBD1. The junction had 10 bases not matched to a gene; V was cut back by 4 bases and J by 7 bases. The CDR3 loop spans 15 amino acids. CDR1 SGHNT and CDR2 YYREEE come from the germline V gene (reference sequence).

This chain joins TRBV7-9 and TRBJ2-2, with TRBD2 matching over 7 bases. The V segment lost 0 bases and the J segment 6 bases; nucleotides outside the gene matches: 7. Germline loops: CDR1 SEHNR, CDR2 FQNEAQ (reference sequence). This CDR3 has 16 residues. As DNA, the CDR3 is TGTGCCAGCAGCTTAGCCCCCTTCGCGGGGGCCGGGGAGCTGTTTTTT. Amino acids: CASSLAPFAGAGELFF.

This clone was counted a few times. The gene calls are TRBV12-3 or TRBV12-4 and TRBJ1-2; the match to TRBD1 covers 7 bases. The CDR3 covers 13 residues. J lost 2 bases, V lost 7 bases, and 4 bases had no gene match. CDR3 in amino acids: CASNGDSNYGYTF. CDR3 bases: TGTGCCAGCAACGGGGACAGCAACTATGGCTACACCTTC.

V usage is TRBV10-2 and J usage is TRBJ2-5; a weak D match, TRBD2 (5 bases). V lost 2 bases to trimming and J lost 7 bases, with 11 bases between them. CDR1 WSHSY and CDR2 SAAADI come from the germline V gene. The CDR3 extends over 13 amino acids. Here the CDR3 reads CASSEALAGTQYF. The DNA of the CDR3 is TGCGCCAGCAGTGAGGCCCTAGCAGGGACCCAGTACTTC.

The V and J genes are TRBV5-1 and TRBJ1-6; TRBD1 is a possible D gene (5 bases). V lost 2 bases and J 6 bases, leaving 12 bases between the germline ends. The length of the CDR3 is 15 residues. From germline, CDR1 is SGHRS and CDR2 YFSETQ. The CDR3 DNA reads TGCGCCAGCAGCTTCGGTGGGGGGAGTAATTCACCCCTCCACTTT. The encoded protein is CASSFGGGSNSPLHF.

The chain employs TRBV19 and TRBJ1-1; D unclear. CDR3 length: 16 amino acids. Trimming stripped 5 bases from V and 2 bases from J, with 18 bases between. CDR1 and CDR2 from the germline V gene are LNHDA and SQIVND (reference sequence). Written as DNA, the CDR3 is TGTGCCAGTAGTCGGAGCTCGGCGGCCTCCAACACTGAAGCTTTCTTT. Translated: CASSRSSAASNTEAFF.

The chain employs TRBV19 and TRBJ2-3, with 8 bases that match TRBD2. CDR1 is LNHDA and CDR2 is SQIVND in the germline V gene (reference sequence). Losses at the gene ends were 10 bases for V and 6 bases for J; bases not matched to a gene: 3. CDR3 length equals 11 residues. The CDR3 loop reads CATAGVDTQYF. Here the CDR3 DNA reads TGTGCCACAGCGGGGGTCGATACGCAGTATTTT.

This rearrangement joins TRBV5-4 to TRBJ2-1; 10 nucleotides match TRBD2. Trimming at V came to 4 bases and at J to 2 bases, leaving 12 bases not matched to a gene. Per germline, CDR1 SGHNT and CDR2 YYREEE (reference sequence). The CDR3 is 18 amino acids. CDR3 region: CASSNPPSGGATYNEQFF. CDR3 in DNA: TGTGCCAGCAGCAATCCCCCCAGCGGGGGGGCTACCTACAATGAGCAGTTCTTC.

This clone was seen only once. The chain links TRBV28 to TRBJ2-5; 7 bases map to TRBD2. This CDR3 is 16 amino acids long. V was clipped by 4 bases and J by 5 bases; unmatched bases: 13. In germline, CDR1 is MDHEN, CDR2 SYDVKM. The CDR3 DNA sequence: TGTGCCAGCAGTTCTTCTACCCGCGGGCGGGGGGAGACCCAGTACTTC. It specifies CASSSSTRGRGETQYF. The full variable domain, with the rest looked up from reference TRBV28 and TRBJ2-5, is DVKVTQSSRYLVKRTGEKVFLECVQDMDHENMFWYRQDPGLGLRLIYFSYDVKMKEKGDIPEGYSVSREKKERFSLILESASTNQTSMYLCASSSSTRGRGETQYFGPGTRLLVL.

Here the CDR3 reads CASSPLAGGTDTQYF. CDR3 coding DNA: TGTGCCAGTAGTCCCCTAGCGGGGGGCACAGATACGCAGTATTTT. J is TRBJ2-3 and V is TRBV19, with 10 bases lining up with TRBD2. Per germline, CDR1 LNHDA and CDR2 SQIVND (reference sequence). The CDR3 runs 15 residues. Trimming cost V 5 bases and J 1 base; bases outside gene matches: 3.

The chain links TRBV20-1 to TRBJ1-6; D is ambiguous. Looked up from germline, CDR1 is DFQATT and CDR2 is SNEGSKA (reference sequence). This CDR3 is 12 amino acids long. V was clipped by 3 bases and J by 9 bases, with 9 bases between them. In DNA form, the CDR3 reads TGCAGTGCTAGTAAGGAGTTTTCACCCCTCCACTTT. It is translated as CSASKEFSPLHF.

V usage is TRBV3-1 (or the pseudogene TRBV3-2) and J usage is TRBJ1-2; possible D gene TRBD1, 6 bases. Germline V lookup: CDR1 LGHDT, CDR2 YNNKEL (reference sequence). This CDR3 region has 15 residues. Trimming removed 3 bases at V and 4 bases at J, with 15 bases between. The CDR3 reads CASSQQAGAGYGYTF. The DNA for the CDR3 is TGTGCCAGCAGCCAGCAGGCAGGGGCTGGCTATGGCTACACCTTC.

This chain uses TRBV11-3 with TRBJ2-1; a possible D gene is TRBD2 (6 bases). CDR3 length: 15 residues. The germline gives CDR1 SGHNT, CDR2 YENEEA. Trimming left V 5 bases short and J 2 bases short, with 13 bases between. CDR3 sequence (DNA): TGTGCCAGCAGCCCAGGAGGGGCCCCCTACAATGAGCAGTTCTTC. This encodes CASSPGGAPYNEQFF.

This chain connects TRBV2 to TRBJ2-3, with D perhaps TRBD1 (6 bases). The CDR3 sequence is 15 residues long. Germline CDR1 and CDR2: SNHLY and FYNNEI. The germline V and J ends were trimmed by 8 bases and 1 base, with 16 bases remaining between them. CDR3 nucleotide sequence: TGTGCCAGCTCGGTCAGGGGCAGTCGCACAGATACGCAGTATTTT. This translates into CASSVRGSRTDTQYF.

This chain joins TRBV6-1 and TRBJ1-1; D is uncertain. The CDR3 covers 16 residues. Germline CDR1 reads MNHNS; CDR2 reads SASEGT. Trimming removed 2 bases at V and 4 bases at J, with 17 bases between. Here the CDR3 DNA reads TGTGCCAGCAGTGAAATCGACGGGGTAGGCGTCACTGAAGCTTTCTTT. Translated: CASSEIDGVGVTEAFF.

The rearrangement links TRBV2 to TRBJ1-5; tentative D call: TRBD1 (5 bases). The germline V and J ends were trimmed by 1 base and 6 bases, with 10 bases remaining between them. Germline V gives CDR1 SNHLY, CDR2 FYNNEI. The CDR3 has 14 amino acids. CDR3 bases: TGTGCCAGCAGTGAAGGGGGGGGAAGTCAGCCCCAGCATTTT. Protein product: CASSEGGGSQPQHF.

This clone was seen a handful of times. The chain links TRBV19 to TRBJ1-1; D might be TRBD1 (6 bases). The CDR3 length is 15 residues. The germline gives CDR1 LNHDA, CDR2 SQIVND (reference sequence). Trimming cost V 7 bases and J 2 bases, with 17 bases left between them. This chain's CDR3 is CASTYGIQGNTEAFF. The CDR3 coding sequence is TGTGCCAGTACCTATGGGATACAGGGTAACACTGAAGCTTTCTTT.

J is TRBJ2-5 and V is TRBV5-1; D may be TRBD1 (6 bases). The CDR3 runs 15 residues. In germline, CDR1 is SGHRS, CDR2 YFSETQ. V lost 4 bases, J lost 3 bases, and 16 bases lay in between. The CDR3 DNA follows: TGCGCCAGCAGCCGATCGGGGCAGGGGAAAGAGACCCAGTACTTC. The encoded protein is CASSRSGQGKETQYF.

The chain recombines TRBV2 with TRBJ1-1; D is possibly TRBD1 (6 bases). CDR1 is SNHLY, CDR2 FYNNEI, per germline. The CDR3 runs to 13 residues. Trimming removed 7 bases from V and 3 bases from J, with 12 bases in between. The CDR3 loop reads CASTWTAYTEAFF. The CDR3 DNA is TGTGCCAGCACATGGACAGCCTACACTGAAGCTTTCTTT.

The genes are TRBV4-1 and TRBJ2-7; D call uncertain. The CDR3 contains 17 residues. Germline lookup yields CDR1 MGHRA and CDR2 YSYEKL. Trimming took off 0 bases at V and 0 bases at J, with 15 bases between the two ends. This chain's CDR3 is CASSQEVAPSSSYEQYF. The CDR3 bases are TGCGCCAGCAGCCAAGAAGTAGCCCCCTCGAGCTCCTACGAGCAGTACTTC.

This chain uses TRBV27 with TRBJ2-4, with 8 bases aligning to TRBD1. V gave up 6 bases and J gave up 6 bases; unmatched junction bases: 7. This CDR3 spans 14 amino acids. Per the germline V gene, CDR1 is MNHEY and CDR2 is SMNVEV (reference sequence). CDR3 sequence (DNA): TGTGCCAGCAGGGGCCAGGGGGCGGTAAACATTCAGTACTTC. The encoded protein is CASRGQGAVNIQYF.

This chain links TRBV19 with TRBJ1-4, with D uncertain. The CDR3 is 14 amino acids. With 3 bases removed from V and 5 bases from J, the gap between germline ends came to 10 bases. Germline V CDR1 and CDR2: LNHDA, SQIVND (reference sequence). Here the CDR3 DNA reads TGTGCCAGTAGTATCGAGGCAAGAAATGAAAAACTGTTTTTT. Its protein is CASSIEARNEKLFF. Complete variable domain (other parts from reference TRBV19 and TRBJ1-4): DGGITQSPKYLFRKEGQNVTLSCEQNLNHDAMYWYRQDPGQGLRLIYYSQIVNDFQKGDIAEGYSVSREKKESFPLTVTSAQKNPTAFYLCASSIEARNEKLFFGSGTQLSVL.

This sequence joins TRBV18 and TRBJ2-6, with 7 positions matching TRBD1. The J segment lost 0 bases and the V segment lost 6 bases, leaving 11 bases of the junction unmatched. The germline gives CDR1 KGHSH, CDR2 LQKENI. This CDR3 contains 18 residues. The CDR3, as DNA: TGTGCCAGCTCGAGGGACAGTGGGGGAAACTCTGGGGCCAACGTCCTGACTTTC. Residues: CASSRDSGGNSGANVLTF.

This chain links TRBV11-3 with TRBJ2-3; 7 nucleotides agree with TRBD1. CDR3 length equals 14 residues. CDR1 and CDR2 (germline): SGHNT, YENEEA. Trimming took 1 base from V and 3 from J; bases not matched to a gene: 1. CDR3 in DNA: TGTGCCAGCAGCTTAGCCAGGGGGACAGATACGCAGTATTTT. Its translation: CASSLARGTDTQYF.

This chain uses TRBV3-1 (or the pseudogene TRBV3-2) with TRBJ1-1, with D perhaps matching TRBD1 (6 bases). This CDR3 spans 14 amino acids. The V end lost 1 base, the J end lost 8 bases, and 14 bases lay between the germline ends. Germline CDR1 and CDR2: LGHDT and YNNKEL (reference sequence). The CDR3 sequence is CASSQAVRGAEAFF. CDR3 bases: TGTGCCAGCAGCCAAGCCGTTCGGGGGGCGGAAGCTTTCTTT.

Only a few counts were recorded for this clone. V is TRBV7-3 and J is TRBJ1-6, with 8 bases aligning to TRBD1. This CDR3 comprises 16 residues. V lost 5 bases to trimming and J lost 8 bases; unmatched junction nucleotides: 11. CDR1 is SGHTA and CDR2 is FQGTGA in the germline V gene. The CDR3 DNA sequence: TGTGCCAGCAGCCAGAGTGGACAGGGCCGTTATTCACCCCTCCACTTT. It encodes CASSQSGQGRYSPLHF.

The chain uses TRBV6-6 and TRBJ2-7; perhaps TRBD2 as D (6 bases). Trimming cost V 3 bases and J 1 base, with 13 bases left between them. CDR1 and CDR2 (germline): MNHNY, SVGAGI (reference sequence). The CDR3 sequence is 15 residues long. CDR3 in amino acids: CASSYAPAGSYEQYF. DNA of the CDR3: TGTGCCAGCAGTTATGCGCCGGCGGGGTCCTACGAGCAGTACTTC.

The chain combines TRBV9 with TRBJ1-5, with D hard to call. V was trimmed by 0 bases and J by 0 bases, leaving 4 bases between them. Per the germline V gene, CDR1 is SGDLS and CDR2 is YYNGEE. The CDR3 has 14 residues. CDR3 bases: TGTGCCAGCAGCGTAGGGCCTAGCAATCAGCCCCAGCATTTT. Its protein is CASSVGPSNQPQHF.